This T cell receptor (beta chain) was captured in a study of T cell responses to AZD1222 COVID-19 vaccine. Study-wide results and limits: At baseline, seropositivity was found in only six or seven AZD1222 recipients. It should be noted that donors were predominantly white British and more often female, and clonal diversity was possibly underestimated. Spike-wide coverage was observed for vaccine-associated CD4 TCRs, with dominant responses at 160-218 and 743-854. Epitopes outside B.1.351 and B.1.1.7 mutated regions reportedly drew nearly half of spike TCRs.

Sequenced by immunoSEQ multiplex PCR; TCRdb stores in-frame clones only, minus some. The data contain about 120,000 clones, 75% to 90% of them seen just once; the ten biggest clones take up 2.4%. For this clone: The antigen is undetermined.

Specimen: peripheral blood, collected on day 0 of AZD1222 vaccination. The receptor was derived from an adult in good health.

CDR3 in amino acids: CASSYSQGPGDEQYF. DNA for the CDR3: TGTGCCAGCAGTTACTCTCAAGGTCCGGGGGACGAGCAGTACTTC. The chain recombines TRBV6-5 with TRBJ2-7; possible D gene TRBD2, 6 bases. The V gene lost 0 bases and the J gene lost 5 bases, with 14 bases spanning the gap. Germline CDR1 MNHEY, CDR2 SVGAGI. The length of the CDR3 is 15 residues.